A selection of T cell receptor beta chains follows, all from one sample in a study of vaccination and CD4 T cells after COVID-19. No antigen has been identified for these receptors. TCRdb re-derived calls from the PCR reads in MiXCR, one entry per CDR3 protein. Of some 13,000 distinct CDR3 sequences in the sample, approximately 58% are singletons; the top ten hold less than 9%. The sequenced sample was CD4+ T cells from blood, cultured in vitro, obtained before SARS-CoV-2 vaccination. The receptors shown here come from a human donor who had recovered from COVID-19. The CDR3 runs from the conserved cysteine through the conserved F or W. A D gene is named only where the DNA matches it firmly. Size is omitted from some rows. Given values are once, few, many or a class for expanded clones.

clone size,D gene,J gene,V gene,CDR3 DNA,CDR3 protein
-,-,TRBJ1-2,TRBV20-1,TGCAGTGCTTTCGGTTCGAGCGGCTACACCTTC,CSAFGSSGYTF
-,TRBD1,TRBJ1-5,TRBV20-1,TGCAGTGCTAGGACAGGGTCTTTTGGGTATAGCAATCAGCCCCAGCATTTT,CSARTGSFGYSNQPQHF
-,-,TRBJ1-1,TRBV6-5,TGTGCCAGCAGTTATTTGACAGAAAACACTGAAGCTTTCTTT,CASSYLTENTEAFF
-,-,TRBJ2-5,TRBV2,TGTGCCAGCAGTTGGACAAGTGCAGAGACCCAGTACTTC,CASSWTSAETQYF
-,-,TRBJ1-2,TRBV19,TGTGCCAGTAGTATAGTCCCCCCCCGGGACACCGAGGATGGCTACACCTTC,CASSIVPPRDTEDGYTF
-,TRBD1,TRBJ1-5,TRBV7-9,TGTGCCAGCAGCGCAACCGAAGGGGGCTTGGAAAGCAATCAGCCCCAGCATTTT,CASSATEGGLESNQPQHF
-,-,TRBJ2-5,TRBV20-1,TGCAGTGCTAGAGAAGGAGACCATCGGGAGACCCAGTACTTC,CSAREGDHRETQYF
few,-,TRBJ2-2,TRBV24-1,TGTGCCACCAGTCAGGCCGGGGAGCTGTTTTTT,CATSQAGELFF
-,-,TRBJ1-1,TRBV7-2,TGTGCCAGCAGCCCCAGGGGACAAACCCGCACTGAAGCTTTCTTT,CASSPRGQTRTEAFF
-,-,TRBJ1-5,TRBV5-4,TGTGCCAGCAGCTTGGACCCCGGGGCAAATCAGCCCCAGCATTTT,CASSLDPGANQPQHF
-,TRBD2,TRBJ2-7,TRBV20-1,TGCAGTGCTAAGCCGCGGACTAGCGGGAAAGGTACACTACTGTACTTC,CSAKPRTSGKGTLLYF
few,-,TRBJ1-1,TRBV7-8,TGTGCCAGCAGCTTAGTAGGGGGAAACACTGAAGCTTTCTTT,CASSLVGGNTEAFF
-,-,TRBJ2-3,TRBV15,TGTGCCACCAGCAGAGATCGAGCTACGCAGTATTTT,CATSRDRATQYF
few,-,TRBJ2-6,TRBV15,TGTGCCACCAATACGGGGCAGGGTTTAGTCTCCGGGGCCAACGTCCTGACTTTC,CATNTGQGLVSGANVLTF
-,-,TRBJ1-6,TRBV20-1,TGCAGTGCCCCATGGGGGGGGGGATCCTATAATTCACCCCTCCACTTT,CSAPWGGGSYNSPLHF
-,-,TRBJ2-7,TRBV5-1,TGCGCCAGCAGCTTGTCCCCGCCAGGCCCGAGCAGTACTTACGAGCAGTACTTC,CASSLSPPGPSSTYEQYF
few,-,TRBJ1-2,TRBV27,TGTGCCAGCAGTTTATGGGGAAACTATGGCTACACCTTC,CASSLWGNYGYTF
-,-,TRBJ2-3,TRBV15,TGTGCCACCAGCAGAGTTCCAGGTATAACAGATACGCAGTATTTT,CATSRVPGITDTQYF
-,TRBD1,TRBJ2-5,TRBV20-1,TGCAGTGCGCTTCGGGACAGGGGGCATGAGACCCAGTACTTC,CSALRDRGHETQYF
few,TRBD1,TRBJ1-2,TRBV7-2,TGTGCCAGCAGCTACGGACAGGGCTTAACCTATGGCTACACCTTC,CASSYGQGLTYGYTF
-,TRBD2,TRBJ2-1,TRBV19,TGTGCCAGTACGGGCGGGAGATCCTACAATGAGCAGTTCTTC,CASTGGRSYNEQFF
-,TRBD1,TRBJ2-3,TRBV11-3,TGTGCCAGCAGCTTAAAGGGACAGCCCACAGATACGCAGTATTTT,CASSLKGQPTDTQYF